This TCR beta chain was retrieved from a study of molecular identifiers for immune sequencing clone quantification. This clonotype was recorded many times. The antigen remains unidentified. Germline loops: CDR1 SQVTM, CDR2 ANQGSEA. The CDR3 is 15 amino acids. V lost 6 bases to trimming and J lost 1 base; unmatched junction nucleotides: 10. The authors gated naive CD8 T cells as CD8+CD4-CCR7+CD45RA+ for sorting. The use of previously described methods and listed TCR primers produced the bulk TCR libraries. TCRdb called the PCR reads again in MiXCR, with one record for every CDR3 protein. The data contain roughly 300,000 distinct CDR3 sequences, roughly 23% of them singletons. Broader study findings: Detectable among about a million naive cells, according to reports, was Jurkat TCR RNA spiked in from one cell. Barcode sharing among identical TCR molecules could make large clones appear smaller.

Sequences were obtained from naive CD8+ T cells from blood, with Jurkat cell RNA spiked in. Noted subset: FACS-sorted CD8+CD4-CCR7+CD45RA+ naive T cells. The rearrangement joins TRBV29-1 to TRBJ2-7; TRBD2 matches at 9 bases. The TCR originated in a human donor in good health. Some libraries in this study had Jurkat cell RNA spiked in. The CDR3 region is CSVLLFAGGSYEQYF. For the CDR3, the DNA is TGCAGCGTACTCCTATTTGCGGGGGGGTCCTACGAGCAGTACTTC.